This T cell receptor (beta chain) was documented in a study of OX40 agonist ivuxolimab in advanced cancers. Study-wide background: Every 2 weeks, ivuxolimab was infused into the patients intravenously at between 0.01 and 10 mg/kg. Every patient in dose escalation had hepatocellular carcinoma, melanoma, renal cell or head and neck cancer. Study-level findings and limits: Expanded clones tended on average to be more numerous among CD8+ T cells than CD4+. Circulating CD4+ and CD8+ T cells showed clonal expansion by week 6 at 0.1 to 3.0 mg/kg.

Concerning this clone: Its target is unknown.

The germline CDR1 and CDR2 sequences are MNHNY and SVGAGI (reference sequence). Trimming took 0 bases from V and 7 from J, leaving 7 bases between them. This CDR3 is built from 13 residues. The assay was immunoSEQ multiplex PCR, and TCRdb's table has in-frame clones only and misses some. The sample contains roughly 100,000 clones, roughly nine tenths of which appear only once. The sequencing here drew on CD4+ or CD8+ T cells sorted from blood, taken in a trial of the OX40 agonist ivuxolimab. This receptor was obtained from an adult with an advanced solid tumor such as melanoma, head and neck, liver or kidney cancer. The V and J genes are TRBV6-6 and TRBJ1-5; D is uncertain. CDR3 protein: CASSYSLDQPQHF. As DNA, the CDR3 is TGTGCCAGCAGTTACTCCTTAGACCAGCCCCAGCATTTT.